The next 18 T cell receptor beta chains were all read from a single sample in a study of blood T cell repertoires in COVID-19. TCRdb's copy holds only in-frame clones and misses some; the assay was immunoSEQ multiplex PCR. The sample has 200,000 to 250,000 clones; around 89% are singletons. Source material: PBMCs or T cells enriched from blood (not recorded which). The receptors were sampled from a woman aged 25-40 years who had recovered from COVID-19.

The rearrangement uses TRBV27 and TRBJ2-7; maybe TRBD1 (6 bases). The length of the CDR3 is 15 residues. Germline V CDR1 and CDR2: MNHEY, SMNVEV (reference sequence). The V and J ends lost 8 bases and 6 bases respectively, with 23 bases between them. The CDR3: CASALGGYGGLEQYF. For the CDR3, the DNA is TGTGCCAGCGCCTTGGGCGGGTATGGGGGCCTCGAGCAGTACTTC.

The chain is built from TRBV28 and TRBJ1-2, with D tentatively TRBD1 (5 bases). Trimming took 8 bases from V and 2 from J, leaving 12 bases between them. This CDR3 is 13 amino acids long. The V gene's germline CDR1 is MDHEN and CDR2 SYDVKM. CDR3 residues: CASQSGGNYGYTF. DNA of the CDR3: TGTGCCAGCCAAAGCGGGGGGAACTATGGCTACACCTTC.

This clone was seen more than once but under ten times. The genes are TRBV27 and TRBJ2-7, with a tentative D call TRBD2 (5 bases). Germline loops: CDR1 MNHEY, CDR2 SMNVEV (reference sequence). This CDR3 region has 15 residues. Between the trimmed V and J ends, which lost 2 bases and 5 bases, there was a span of 16 bases. This chain's CDR3 is CASSLLPSSIHEQYF. The CDR3 DNA is TGTGCCAGCAGTTTACTCCCTAGCTCGATCCACGAGCAGTACTTC.

The rearrangement joins TRBV6-5 to TRBJ1-2; possible D gene TRBD1, 5 bases. CDR3 length equals 13 residues. Germline V lookup: CDR1 MNHEY, CDR2 SVGAGI. The V gene lost 4 bases and the J gene lost 3 bases, with 9 bases spanning the gap. As DNA, the CDR3 is TGTGCCAGCAGTTCGACAGATCACTATGGCTACACCTTC. Its translation is CASSSTDHYGYTF.

The chain combines TRBV15 with TRBJ2-3; D is possibly TRBD1 (5 bases). Trimming cost V 0 bases and J 2 bases, with 15 bases left between them. Germline loops: CDR1 LNHNV, CDR2 YYDKDF (reference sequence). CDR3 length: 17 amino acids. For the CDR3, the DNA is TGTGCCACCAGCAGAGATTCGGACACTTTCTTCACAGATACGCAGTATTTT. Its protein is CATSRDSDTFFTDTQYF.

The chain has TRBV6-5 and TRBJ1-1; the D gene is possibly TRBD1 (5 bases). CDR1 is MNHEY, CDR2 SVGAGI, per germline. There are 13 residues in the CDR3. V was shortened by 6 bases and J by 6 bases, with 14 bases between the two germline ends. The CDR3 protein is CASSTRGRAEAFF. CDR3 DNA sequence: TGTGCCAGCAGCACCCGGGGGAGGGCTGAAGCTTTCTTT.

The chain couples TRBV6-5 to TRBJ1-1; 8 bases are shared with TRBD1. CDR3 length: 16 amino acids. Germline V gives CDR1 MNHEY, CDR2 SVGAGI. Trimming cost V 0 bases and J 1 base; bases outside gene matches: 4. The CDR3 DNA follows: TGTGCCAGCAGTTACTCGACAGGGGTGGGGAACACTGAAGCTTTCTTT. Translating it yields CASSYSTGVGNTEAFF.

The chain carries TRBV18 and TRBJ2-7; D may be TRBD2 (6 bases). Germline lookup yields CDR1 KGHSH and CDR2 LQKENI. The CDR3 covers 15 residues. Trimming removed 3 bases from V and 4 bases from J, with 16 bases in between. CDR3 DNA sequence: TGTGCCAGCTCACCCCGGGGGACGGCGCAATACGAGCAGTACTTC. Protein product: CASSPRGTAQYEQYF.

The rearrangement joins TRBV10-2 to TRBJ1-3; D is ambiguous. The CDR3 runs to 14 residues. Germline lookup yields CDR1 WSHSY and CDR2 SAAADI. Trimming pared 4 bases from V and 0 bases from J, leaving 7 bases between. The CDR3 protein is CASSGGDSGNTIYF. CDR3 DNA sequence: TGCGCCAGCAGTGGAGGAGACTCTGGAAACACCATATATTTT.

This clone was seen a few times. The chain carries TRBV30 and TRBJ2-1; tentatively, D is TRBD2 (6 bases). From germline, CDR1 is GTSNPN and CDR2 SVGIG (reference sequence). Trimming took 4 bases from V and 4 from J, leaving 14 bases between them. The length of the CDR3 is 14 residues. CDR3 in amino acids: CAWTIFREYNEQFF. CDR3 nucleotides: TGTGCCTGGACTATTTTTCGGGAGTACAATGAGCAGTTCTTC.

This chain connects TRBV27 to TRBJ1-6; 8 bases agree with TRBD1. Trimming at V came to 7 bases and at J to 8 bases, leaving 16 bases not matched to a gene. The CDR3 has 17 amino acids. Germline V lookup: CDR1 MNHEY, CDR2 SMNVEV (reference sequence). CDR3 coding DNA: TGTGCCAGCAAAGAGTACCAGGGGGCGGTTTTTGATTCACCCCTCCACTTT. This translates into CASKEYQGAVFDSPLHF.

V usage is TRBV3-1 (or the pseudogene TRBV3-2) and J usage is TRBJ1-3; the D is unclear. V was cut by 0 bases and J by 4 bases, with 7 bases left in between. The CDR3 runs to 14 residues. The V gene's germline CDR1 is LGHDT and CDR2 YNNKEL (reference sequence). CDR3: CASSQEGTGNTIYF. The CDR3 DNA reads TGTGCCAGCAGCCAAGAGGGCACCGGAAACACCATATATTTT.

The V gene is TRBV4-2, the J gene TRBJ2-3; no reliable D call. Germline V CDR1 and CDR2: LGHNA, YNFKEQ. V lost 1 base, J lost 3 bases, and 14 bases lay in between. CDR3 length: 16 amino acids. CDR3 loop: CASSQGGRQPTDTQYF. For the CDR3, the DNA is TGTGCCAGCAGCCAAGGAGGTAGGCAGCCTACAGATACGCAGTATTTT.

The CDR3 sequence: CASSLGPGVGEQFF. The DNA of the CDR3 is TGTGCCAGCAGCCTAGGTCCGGGGGTGGGTGAGCAGTTCTTC. This chain connects TRBV3-1 (or the pseudogene TRBV3-2) to TRBJ2-1; D possibly corresponds to TRBD2 (6 bases). The CDR3 consists of 14 residues. V was cut by 4 bases and J by 9 bases, with 16 bases left in between. Germline V gene sequence: CDR1 LGHDT, CDR2 YNNKEL (reference sequence).

This clone was found once. J is TRBJ2-3 and V is TRBV7-6; 7 bases are a match to TRBD2. This CDR3 spans 16 amino acids. V dropped 2 bases and J dropped 5; count of bases not matched to a gene: 10. The germline V gene encodes CDR1 SGHVS and CDR2 FNYEAQ. CDR3 DNA: TGTGCCAGCAGCTTATCCCTAGCGGAAATGGGAGATACGCAGTATTTT. It yields the protein CASSLSLAEMGDTQYF.

The V gene is TRBV19, the J gene TRBJ1-3, with D uncertain. The ends were cut back, 4 bases at V and 0 bases at J, with 7 bases in the middle. The CDR3 is 14 amino acids. Germline-derived CDR1 and CDR2 are LNHDA and SQIVND (reference sequence). This chain's CDR3 is CASSRESSGNTIYF. CDR3 nucleotide sequence: TGTGCCAGTAGTAGAGAGAGCTCTGGAAACACCATATATTTT.

CDR3 region: CASSRGQDGNQPQHF. CDR3 sequence (DNA): TGTGCCAGCAGTCGGGGACAGGACGGCAATCAGCCCCAGCATTTT. The genes are TRBV28 and TRBJ1-5, with TRBD1 identical over 8 bases. Germline trimming cut 5 bases from V and 2 bases from J; bases unmatched to any gene: 5. This CDR3 spans 15 amino acids. Germline V CDR1 and CDR2: MDHEN, SYDVKM.

This chain joins TRBV5-1 and TRBJ2-5; no clear D gene. Per germline, CDR1 SGHRS and CDR2 YFSETQ. V lost 4 bases, J lost 5 bases, and 12 bases lay in between. The CDR3 has 13 residues. The CDR3 nucleotides are TGCGCCAGCAGCACGCCCCGAGTGGAGACCCAGTACTTC. This encodes CASSTPRVETQYF.